The T cell receptor (beta chain) described here comes from a study of CD8 T cells in ankylosing spondylitis. Note on this clonotype: Its specificity is unknown.

TCRdb re-called the 5' RACE reads through MiXCR, storing one row per CDR3 protein. The data contain about 800,000 distinct CDR3 sequences, 12% of them singletons. General observations from the study: What appeared characteristic of ankylosing spondylitis blood was a TCR beta motif of eight highly homologous variants.

Deletions cut 0 bases from V and 4 bases from J, with 12 bases between. Germline assignment: CDR1 MNHEY and CDR2 SVGAGI. The CDR3 has 16 amino acids. The source is a male donor with ankylosing spondylitis. The sequenced material came from blood, either unsorted or a sorted T cell fraction (not recorded which). The rearrangement joins TRBV6-5 to TRBJ1-4; D is unresolved. Here the CDR3 reads CASSYSKRAGNEKLFF. The CDR3 coding sequence is TGTGCCAGCAGTTACTCGAAAAGGGCGGGTAATGAAAAACTGTTTTTT.